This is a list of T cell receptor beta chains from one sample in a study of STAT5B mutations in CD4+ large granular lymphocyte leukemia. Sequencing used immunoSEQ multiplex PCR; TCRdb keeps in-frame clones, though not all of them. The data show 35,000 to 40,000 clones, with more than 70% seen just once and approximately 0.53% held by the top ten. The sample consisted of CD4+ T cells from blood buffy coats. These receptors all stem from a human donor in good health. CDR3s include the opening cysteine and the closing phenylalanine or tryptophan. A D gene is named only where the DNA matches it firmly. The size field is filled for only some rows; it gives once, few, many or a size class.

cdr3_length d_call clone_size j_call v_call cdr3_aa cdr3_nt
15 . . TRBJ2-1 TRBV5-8 CASSLQGSSYNEQFF TGTGCCAGCAGCTTGCAGGGGAGCTCCTACAATGAGCAGTTCTTC
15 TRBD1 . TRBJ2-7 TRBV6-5 CASKQGAGFSYEQYF TGTGCCAGCAAACAGGGGGCCGGATTCTCCTACGAGCAGTACTTC
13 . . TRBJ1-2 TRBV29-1 CSVRRDSNYGYTF TGCAGCGTCCGCCGGGACTCTAACTATGGCTACACCTTC
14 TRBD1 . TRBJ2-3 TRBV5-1 CASRLTGNTDTQYF TGCGCCAGCAGGCTGACAGGGAACACAGATACGCAGTATTTT
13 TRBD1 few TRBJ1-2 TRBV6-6 CASSPGTGYGYTF TGTGCCAGCAGTCCGGGGACAGGCTATGGCTACACCTTC
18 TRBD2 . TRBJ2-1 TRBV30 CAWMFGTSGSAAYNEQFF TGTGCCTGGATGTTCGGGACTAGCGGGAGTGCAGCCTACAATGAGCAGTTCTTC
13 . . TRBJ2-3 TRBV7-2 CASSLANTDTQYF TGTGCCAGCAGCTTAGCCAACACAGATACGCAGTATTTT
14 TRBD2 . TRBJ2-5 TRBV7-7 CASSGRLAGETQYF TGTGCTAGCAGCGGACGACTAGCCGGGGAGACCCAGTACTTC
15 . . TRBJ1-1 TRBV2 CASSDGRDGKFEAFF TGTGCCAGCAGTGACGGCCGGGACGGCAAGTTTGAAGCTTTCTTT
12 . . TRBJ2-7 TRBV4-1 CASSDYRREQYF TGCGCCAGCAGCGACTACCGCCGGGAGCAGTACTTC
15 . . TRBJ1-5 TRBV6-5 CASRSDRRINQPQHF TGTGCCAGCAGGTCTGACAGGCGAATCAATCAGCCCCAGCATTTT
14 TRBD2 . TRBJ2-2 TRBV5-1 CASRERERGGELFF TGCGCCAGCCGAGAGCGGGAGAGAGGCGGGGAGCTGTTTTTT
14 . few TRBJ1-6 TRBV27 CASSLFREVTPLHF TGTGCCAGCAGTTTATTCCGGGAGGTCACACCCCTCCACTTT
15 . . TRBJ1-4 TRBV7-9 CASSLETAFNEKLFF TGTGCCAGCAGCTTAGAGACAGCCTTTAATGAAAAACTGTTTTTT
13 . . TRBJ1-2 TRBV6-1 CASSGISNYGYTF TGTGCCAGTTCCGGGATTTCTAACTATGGCTACACCTTC
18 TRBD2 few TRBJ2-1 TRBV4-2 CASSQVLLAGDRYNEQFF TGTGCCAGCAGCCAAGTCCTGTTAGCGGGGGACCGCTACAATGAGCAGTTCTTC
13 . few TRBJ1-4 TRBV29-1 CSVGGGSREKLFF TGCAGCGTGGGGGGAGGGAGTCGGGAAAAACTGTTTTTT
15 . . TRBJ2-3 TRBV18 CASSPPPRTTDTQYF TGTGCCAGCTCACCACCCCCCCGGACCACAGATACGCAGTATTTT
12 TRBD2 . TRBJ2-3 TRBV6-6 CASLGGADTQYF TGTGCCAGCCTTGGGGGGGCAGATACGCAGTATTTT
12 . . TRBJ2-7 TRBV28 CASSHGSYEQYF TGTGCCAGCAGTCACGGGAGCTACGAGCAGTACTTC
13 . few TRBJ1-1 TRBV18 CASSPPQGTEAFF TGTGCCAGCTCACCACCACAGGGCACTGAAGCTTTCTTT
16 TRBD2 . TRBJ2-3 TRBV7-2 CASSRSSGASTDTQYF TGTGCCAGCAGCCGCTCTAGCGGTGCTAGCACAGATACGCAGTATTTT